The 15 T cell receptor beta chains given below trace back to one sample, sequenced in a study of CDR3 diversity in severe acne. TCRdb itself ran the PCR reads through MiXCR, one entry per CDR3 protein. Of around 94,000 distinct CDR3 sequences in the sample, more than 45% were seen once. The sequenced sample was blood. These receptors all stem from a male donor with acne.

The chain links TRBV7-9 to TRBJ2-5; tentative D call: TRBD1 (5 bases). Germline CDR1 and CDR2: SEHNR and FQNEAQ (reference sequence). With 6 bases removed from V and 5 bases from J, the gap between germline ends came to 22 bases. The CDR3 consists of 16 residues. This CDR3 is CASSYPHRHLLETQYF. DNA for the CDR3: TGTGCCAGCAGTTACCCCCACAGGCATCTTCTTGAGACCCAGTACTTC.

The chain joins TRBV27 to TRBJ1-5; D not resolved. V was clipped by 3 bases and J by 2 bases, with 11 bases between them. In germline, CDR1 is MNHEY, CDR2 SMNVEV (reference sequence). The CDR3 loop spans 15 amino acids. This chain's CDR3 is CASSLEGAGNQPQHF. CDR3 coding DNA: TGTGCCAGCAGTTTGGAGGGTGCGGGCAATCAGCCCCAGCATTTT.

CDR3 in DNA: TGTGCCAGCAGTTTATTTCCGGGAAAAACCCACAATGAGCAGTTCTTC. As protein: CASSLFPGKTHNEQFF. The genes are TRBV12-3 or TRBV12-4 and TRBJ2-1; weak D call: TRBD2 (5 bases). The CDR3 has 16 amino acids. Between the trimmed V and J ends, which lost 2 bases and 5 bases, there was a span of 16 bases.

This clonotype was counted between two and nine times. The chain uses TRBV4-1 and TRBJ2-7; possible D gene TRBD1, 6 bases. Trimming cost V 5 bases and J 4 bases, with 21 bases left between them. Germline loops: CDR1 MGHRA, CDR2 YSYEKL. The CDR3 consists of 16 residues. CDR3 sequence: CASSFRQDPSQYEQYF. DNA for the CDR3: TGCGCCAGCAGCTTCCGACAGGACCCAAGTCAGTACGAGCAGTACTTC.

This clonotype was seen a few times. This rearrangement joins TRBV7-9 to TRBJ2-7; no firm D call. The germline V gene encodes CDR1 SEHNR and CDR2 FQNEAQ (reference sequence). Trimming pared 6 bases from V and 7 bases from J, leaving 13 bases between. This CDR3 has 12 amino acids. The CDR3 is CASSSDTREQYF. CDR3 in DNA: TGTGCCAGCAGTTCCGATACGAGGGAGCAGTACTTC.

This clonotype was observed many times. The V call is TRBV7-3, the J call TRBJ2-5, with 14 bases identical to TRBD2. This CDR3 comprises 13 residues. Germline CDR1 and CDR2: SGHTA and FQGTGA. Trimming removed 11 bases from V and 3 bases from J; junction bases left unmatched: 2. The CDR3 protein is CAETSGGEETQYF. DNA for the CDR3: TGTGCCGAGACTAGCGGGGGGGAAGAGACCCAGTACTTC.

The rearrangement links TRBV29-1 to TRBJ2-5; 7 positions agree with TRBD2. Germline V gene sequence: CDR1 SQVTM, CDR2 ANQGSEA. V dropped 3 bases and J dropped 2; count of bases not matched to a gene: 0. This CDR3 spans 12 amino acids. CDR3 nucleotides: TGCAGCGTTGAGGGGGGGCAAGAGACCCAGTACTTC. Protein: CSVEGGQETQYF.

The chain has TRBV12-3 or TRBV12-4 and TRBJ1-2; 7 bases match TRBD1. The CDR3 length is 14 residues. With 7 bases clipped from V and 6 bases from J, the junction kept 11 bases outside the gene matches. The CDR3 DNA reads TGTGCCAGCACCCTGCGACAGGGTCGGGATGGCTACACCTTC. Encoded protein: CASTLRQGRDGYTF.

The V gene is TRBV7-9, the J gene TRBJ2-7; no reliable D call. V was cut by 1 base and J by 6 bases, with 19 bases left in between. CDR1 is SEHNR and CDR2 is FQNEAQ in the germline V gene (reference sequence). The CDR3 is made up of 16 amino acids. CDR3 loop: CASSLDPAGSLREQYF. CDR3 bases: TGTGCCAGCAGCTTAGATCCGGCAGGTAGTCTTCGCGAGCAGTACTTC.

The genes are TRBV19 and TRBJ1-5; D is ambiguous. Trimming cost V 7 bases and J 5 bases, with 15 bases left between them. CDR1 and CDR2 (germline): LNHDA, SQIVND (reference sequence). CDR3 size: 14 residues. The CDR3 nucleotides are TGTGCCAGTAACCGTCTCCAGATGGATCAGCCCCAGCATTTT. This encodes CASNRLQMDQPQHF.

This chain uses TRBV29-1 with TRBJ1-2; a possible D gene is TRBD1 (5 bases). CDR3 length: 14 residues. Trimming took 7 bases from V and 0 from J, leaving 15 bases between them. Per germline, CDR1 SQVTM and CDR2 ANQGSEA. CDR3 DNA sequence: TGCAGCGCGAAGCCCAGGGAATCTAACTATGGCTACACCTTC. It translates to CSAKPRESNYGYTF.

V gene TRBV10-3 combines with J gene TRBJ2-5, with D possibly being TRBD2 (6 bases). The CDR3 extends over 16 amino acids. V lost 0 bases and J 9 bases, leaving 20 bases between the germline ends. Per germline, CDR1 ENHRY and CDR2 SYGVKD. CDR3 sequence reads: CAISESEGVRTGAQYF. The CDR3 bases are TGTGCCATCAGTGAGTCGGAAGGGGTCCGAACGGGGGCCCAGTACTTC.

This clonotype was seen ten or more times. The J gene is TRBJ2-5, the V gene TRBV20-1; 10 bases fit TRBD2. The V segment lost 6 bases and the J segment 2 bases; nucleotides outside the gene matches: 6. Germline values: CDR1 DFQATT, CDR2 SNEGSKA (reference sequence). The CDR3 sequence is 14 residues long. The DNA of the CDR3 is TGCAGTGCCGAATGGACTAGCGGTCAAGAGACCCAGTACTTC. Encoded protein: CSAEWTSGQETQYF.

The J gene is TRBJ1-1, the V gene TRBV20-1; the match to TRBD1 covers 8 bases. The CDR3 loop spans 13 amino acids. The germline V gene has CDR1 DFQATT and CDR2 SNEGSKA (reference sequence). J lost 5 bases, V lost 6 bases, and 8 bases had no gene match. Written as DNA, the CDR3 is TGCAGTGCCATCCCAGGGGGCCGAACTGAAGCTTTCTTT. Protein sequence: CSAIPGGRTEAFF.

Ten or more counts support this clonotype. This sequence joins TRBV2 and TRBJ2-3; TRBD1 agrees at 7 bases. The CDR3 runs to 13 residues. The V gene's germline CDR1 is SNHLY and CDR2 FYNNEI. Unmatched junction bases numbered 6, after V lost 8 bases and J lost 4 bases. CDR3 nucleotides: TGTGCCAGCCGGACAGGCCTTGCAGATACGCAGTATTTT. Encoded protein: CASRTGLADTQYF.